One sample yielded the 22 T cell receptor beta chains listed below, sequenced in a study of T cell repertoires in cytomegalovirus infection. TCRdb reprocessed the reads via MiXCR and lists one record per CDR3 protein. The repertoire consists of approximately 110,000 distinct CDR3 sequences, with approximately 30% occurring once and the leading ten covering approximately 50%. Antigen specificity for these receptors is unknown. Sequencing was performed on CD8+ T cells from cultured PBMCs, taken from culture after CMV antigen stimulation. The receptors originated from a human donor in good health (CMV status not recorded). Some clones in this sample may be carry-over from other donors' samples.

The gene calls are TRBV27 and TRBJ1-1; D is unclear. The V and J ends lost 3 bases and 0 bases respectively, with 8 bases between them. Germline values: CDR1 MNHEY, CDR2 SMNVEV (reference sequence). The CDR3 sequence is 14 residues long. CDR3 amino acids: CASSLNPLNTEAFF. In nucleotides, the CDR3 is TGTGCCAGCAGTTTGAACCCATTGAACACTGAAGCTTTCTTT.

This clonotype was observed a few times. The CDR3 sequence: CASSSGSTGTPYEQYF. The CDR3 coding sequence is TGTGCCAGCAGCTCAGGGAGTACAGGAACCCCCTACGAGCAGTACTTC. This chain joins TRBV7-9 and TRBJ2-7; D might be TRBD1 or TRBD2, each matching 5 bases. The CDR3 length is 16 residues. Germline V lookup: CDR1 SEHNR, CDR2 FQNEAQ (reference sequence). Trimming pared 4 bases from V and 2 bases from J, leaving 18 bases between. The full variable domain, with the rest looked up from reference TRBV7-9 and TRBJ2-7, is DTGVSQNPRHKITKRGQNVTFRCDPISEHNRLYWYRQTLGQGPEFLTYFQNEAQLEKSRLLSDRFSAERPKGSFSTLEIQRTEQGDSAMYLCASSSGSTGTPYEQYFGPGTRLTVT.

This chain links TRBV5-3 with TRBJ2-1; the match to TRBD2 covers 10 bases. TRBV5-3 is sorted into the ORF group, with uncertain function. Unmatched junction bases numbered 19, after V lost 8 bases and J lost 8 bases. The CDR3 loop spans 17 amino acids. In DNA, the CDR3 is TGTGCCAGCAGCGGGTCAGGGGTAGCGGGGGGCCACCATGAGCAGTTCTTC. Translating gives CASSGSGVAGGHHEQFF.

This clonotype was found many times. The J gene is TRBJ2-7, the V gene TRBV7-9; D ambiguous. Germline V lookup: CDR1 SEHNR, CDR2 FQNEAQ (reference sequence). This CDR3 is 12 amino acids long. V shed 1 base and J shed 5 bases, with 6 bases lying between them. CDR3: CASSLGSNEQYF. The CDR3 nucleotides read TGTGCCAGCAGCTTAGGATCAAACGAGCAGTACTTC.

This clonotype was counted only a few times. This chain connects TRBV6-1 to TRBJ2-1; D remains unclear. CDR1 is MNHNS and CDR2 is SASEGT in the germline V gene. CDR3 length: 13 residues. Trimming shortened V by 6 bases and J by 8 bases, and 14 bases separated the two germline ends. The DNA of the CDR3 is TGTGCCAGCAGCTATGGGGTTTCCTATGAGCAGTTCTTC. Encoded protein: CASSYGVSYEQFF.

This clonotype was counted many times. The chain has TRBV28 and TRBJ1-4; D ambiguous. The germline V gene has CDR1 MDHEN and CDR2 SYDVKM. The CDR3 sequence is 16 residues long. Trimming shortened V by 2 bases and J by 4 bases, and 14 bases separated the two germline ends. The CDR3 nucleotides read TGTGCCAGCAGTTTACCCAGCCAAGGCAATAATGAAAAACTGTTTTTT. Protein sequence: CASSLPSQGNNEKLFF.

This chain links TRBV12-3 or TRBV12-4 with TRBJ2-1, with TRBD2 identical over 9 bases. V lost 6 bases to trimming and J lost 0 bases; unmatched junction nucleotides: 6. This CDR3 region has 16 residues. DNA of the CDR3: TGTGCCAGCAGCGGACTAGCGCGGAGCTCCTACAATGAGCAGTTCTTC. It specifies CASSGLARSSYNEQFF.

This clonotype was counted only a few times. This chain joins TRBV7-2 and TRBJ2-6; D is uncertain. V was clipped by 1 base and J by 0 bases, with 10 bases between them. In germline, CDR1 is SGHTA, CDR2 FQGNSA. This CDR3 is 17 amino acids long. The chain's CDR3 is CASSLGYGHSGANVLTF. The CDR3 region has the DNA TGTGCCAGCAGCTTAGGTTACGGCCACTCTGGGGCCAACGTCCTGACTTTC.

The rearrangement joins TRBV6-2 or TRBV6-3 to TRBJ1-2; D is perhaps TRBD1 (5 bases). From germline, CDR1 is MNHEY and CDR2 SVGEGT. V lost 3 bases to trimming and J lost 3 bases, with 20 bases between them. The CDR3 totals 17 residues. The CDR3 region has the DNA TGTGCCAGCAGTTATTCCGGGACCGGCATTTGGGACTATGGCTACACCTTC. Translating gives CASSYSGTGIWDYGYTF.

This clonotype has just a few counts. The J gene is TRBJ1-4, the V gene TRBV6-6, with 9 bases matching TRBD1. This CDR3 is 18 amino acids long. Germline loops: CDR1 MNHNY, CDR2 SVGAGI (reference sequence). Trimming at V came to 0 bases and at J to 5 bases, leaving 10 bases not matched to a gene. The CDR3 region is CASSYSKISGTGNEKLFF. Written as DNA, the CDR3 is TGTGCCAGCAGTTACTCAAAAATATCCGGGACAGGGAATGAAAAACTGTTTTTT.

The table lists this clonotype with a few counts. The V call is TRBV7-2, the J call TRBJ1-3; D remains unclear. Germline V gene sequence: CDR1 SGHTA, CDR2 FQGNSA. The CDR3 consists of 16 residues. Deletions cut 0 bases from V and 0 bases from J, with 9 bases between. This CDR3 is CASSLARQHSGNTIYF. CDR3 DNA sequence: TGTGCCAGCAGCTTAGCGAGGCAGCACTCTGGAAACACCATATATTTT.

This clonotype showed up just a few times. The gene calls are TRBV6-5 and TRBJ1-2; the match to TRBD1 covers 7 bases. The ends lost 2 bases at V and 3 bases at J; junction bases unmatched: 6. Germline values: CDR1 MNHEY, CDR2 SVGAGI. The CDR3 runs to 15 residues. The CDR3 DNA reads as TGTGCCAGCAGTTACACCGGGACAGTTCACTATGGCTACACCTTC. This gives the protein CASSYTGTVHYGYTF.

This clonotype was counted ten times or more. A read error may account for a junction end that differs from germline. V gene TRBV4-1 combines with J gene TRBJ1-4, with D tentatively TRBD1 (5 bases). Germline CDR1 and CDR2: MGHRA and YSYEKL. The CDR3 sequence is 15 residues long. The CDR3 DNA follows: TGCGCCTGCAGCGGGACGCCCGCAACTAATGAAAAACTGTTTTTT. It codes for CACSGTPATNEKLFF.

This clonotype is classed as medium-sized. V is TRBV7-8 and J is TRBJ2-2, with TRBD1 identical over 10 bases. Germline assignment: CDR1 SGHVS and CDR2 FQNEAQ. The J segment lost 7 bases and the V segment lost 3 bases, leaving 11 bases of the junction unmatched. The CDR3 consists of 17 residues. The CDR3 spells CASSLGQGPIGSGELFF. DNA for the CDR3: TGTGCCAGCAGCTTGGGACAGGGGCCCATAGGAAGCGGGGAGCTGTTTTTT.

The V gene is TRBV6-5, the J gene TRBJ1-2; D gene ambiguous. The CDR3 has 13 amino acids. Trimming took off 2 bases at V and 4 bases at J, with 8 bases between the two ends. Germline V gene lookup returns CDR1 MNHEY and CDR2 SVGAGI. CDR3: CASSYGVGYGYTF. CDR3 bases: TGTGCCAGCAGTTACGGGGTCGGCTATGGCTACACCTTC.

There are a few counts of this clonotype. The chain joins TRBV7-6 to TRBJ1-2, with 8 bases fitting TRBD1. With V trimmed by 0 bases and J by 0 bases, 3 bases remained unmatched. CDR1 and CDR2 from the germline V gene are SGHVS and FNYEAQ. The CDR3 consists of 16 residues. CDR3 residues: CASSLAQGQANYGYTF. The DNA for the CDR3 is TGTGCCAGCAGCTTAGCGCAGGGACAGGCTAACTATGGCTACACCTTC.

Ten or more counts support this clonotype. The CDR3 sequence: CASSLGLAGVLYQETQYF. The CDR3 coding sequence is TGTGCCAGCAGCTTAGGCCTAGCGGGGGTCCTGTACCAAGAGACCCAGTACTTC. This chain joins TRBV7-2 and TRBJ2-5; 10 bases are a match to TRBD2. This CDR3 comprises 18 residues. Germline lookup yields CDR1 SGHTA and CDR2 FQGNSA. V was clipped by 1 base and J by 0 bases; unmatched bases: 8.

The chain links TRBV7-6 to TRBJ2-5; tentative D call: TRBD1 (6 bases). V lost 3 bases and J lost 4, with 9 bases in between. CDR3 length: 13 amino acids. CDR1 SGHVS and CDR2 FNYEAQ come from the germline V gene. The CDR3 DNA reads TGTGCCAGCAGCTTCAGGGGTCGAGAGACCCAGTACTTC. Translated, it gives CASSFRGRETQYF.

The chain combines TRBV5-1 with TRBJ1-5; TRBD1 might be the D (5 bases). V was clipped by 5 bases and J by 1 base, with 13 bases between them. The CDR3 has 15 residues. Germline V CDR1 and CDR2: SGHRS, YFSETQ. Here the CDR3 DNA reads TGCGCCAGCAGGGAAGGCAGGGCGAGCAATCAGCCCCAGCATTTT. Translated, it gives CASREGRASNQPQHF. Together with reference TRBV5-1 and TRBJ1-5, the CDR3 gives the full variable domain: KAGVTQTPRYLIKTRGQQVTLSCSPISGHRSVSWYQQTPGQGLQFLFEYFSETQRNKGNFPGRFSGRQFSNSRSEMNVSTLELGDSALYLCASREGRASNQPQHFGDGTRLSIL.

This clonotype was detected ten times or more. V is TRBV12-3 or TRBV12-4 and J is TRBJ1-1, with D hard to call. The V and J ends lost 5 bases and 0 bases respectively, with 13 bases between them. The CDR3 consists of 15 residues. This CDR3 reads CASSIVGVVNTEAFF. The CDR3 coding sequence is TGTGCCAGCAGTATCGTGGGCGTGGTGAACACTGAAGCTTTCTTT.

This clonotype was detected only a few times. CDR3 DNA sequence: TGCGCCAGCAGCCAGACGGTCACAGTCAACTATGGCTACACCTTC. Translated: CASSQTVTVNYGYTF. The chain links TRBV4-1 to TRBJ1-2, with D uncertain. This CDR3 comprises 15 residues. Germline V gene lookup returns CDR1 MGHRA and CDR2 YSYEKL. Trimming removed 3 bases from V and 2 bases from J, with 13 bases in between.

The V gene is TRBV28, the J gene TRBJ1-3; D call uncertain. Per the germline V gene, CDR1 is MDHEN and CDR2 is SYDVKM. The V end lost 3 bases, the J end lost 0 bases, and 6 bases lay between the germline ends. This CDR3 has 14 amino acids. The CDR3 nucleotides read TGTGCCAGCAGTTTTGTGGGCTCTGGAAACACCATATATTTT. Amino acids: CASSFVGSGNTIYF.